Listed below are T cell receptor beta chains from one sample, sequenced in a study of graft-versus-host responses after intestinal transplantation. The table came from immunoSEQ multiplex PCR; TCRdb's copy has only in-frame clones and leaves some out. The repertoire consists of more than 12,000 clones, with approximately 61% occurring once and the leading ten covering 9%. The sequenced sample was ileum tissue, obtained just over 650 days after intestinal transplantation. The receptors were gathered from a human patient who received an intestinal transplant, so some T cells may come from the graft donor. Each CDR3 is given with its conserved first and last residue. The D gene is left open where the match is weak. Clone size is stated in some rows and not others, as once, few, many or a class when expanded.

>once|TRBV4-1|TRBD1|TRBJ2-3
CASSQLGGTGGTDTQYF
TGCGCCAGCAGCCAGCTGGGCGGGACAGGGGGCACAGATACGCAGTATTTT
>NA|TRBV5-8|NA|TRBJ1-3
CASSLGLVSGNTIYF
TGTGCCAGCAGCCTGGGACTGGTCTCTGGAAACACCATATATTTT
>NA|TRBV18|NA|TRBJ2-2
CASSETRAETGELFF
TGTGCCAGCTCAGAGACCCGAGCGGAGACCGGGGAGCTGTTTTTT
>NA|TRBV19|TRBD1|TRBJ2-3
CASSIRSQGAPTDTQYF
TGTGCCAGTAGTATAAGAAGCCAGGGGGCCCCCACAGATACGCAGTATTTT
>NA|TRBV19|NA|TRBJ2-3
CASSILFPSTDTQYF
TGTGCCAGTAGTATTTTATTTCCTAGCACAGATACGCAGTATTTT
>NA|TRBV5-5|TRBD1|TRBJ1-3
CASSGRPTGEGNTIYF
TGTGCCAGCAGCGGGCGACCGACAGGGGAGGGAAACACCATATATTTT
>NA|TRBV9|TRBD1|TRBJ2-6
CASSVAPTGVPSGANVLTF
TGTGCCAGCAGCGTAGCCCCCACAGGGGTCCCCTCTGGGGCCAACGTCCTGACTTTC
>NA|TRBV4-3|NA|TRBJ2-5
CASSQDTGPRETQYF
TGCGCCAGCAGCCAAGACACAGGACCCAGAGAGACCCAGTACTTC
>NA|TRBV9|NA|TRBJ2-1
CASSLQGYNEQFF
TGTGCCAGCAGCCTACAGGGTTACAATGAGCAGTTCTTC
>NA|TRBV7-9|NA|TRBJ2-2
CASSLAQTLNTGELFF
TGTGCCAGCAGCTTAGCGCAGACATTGAACACCGGGGAGCTGTTTTTT
>NA|TRBV6-4|TRBD2|TRBJ2-1
CASRLLAAYNEQFF
TGTGCCAGCAGGCTACTAGCGGCCTACAATGAGCAGTTCTTC
>NA|TRBV4-1|NA|TRBJ2-7
CASSQGEDSSYEQYF
TGCGCCAGCAGCCAAGGGGAAGACAGCTCCTACGAGCAGTACTTC
>few|TRBV27|NA|TRBJ2-7
CASRDNSYEQYF
TGTGCCAGCAGGGACAACTCCTACGAGCAGTACTTC
>NA|TRBV6-5|NA|TRBJ1-6
CASSYFGGESPLHF
TGTGCCAGCAGTTACTTCGGCGGGGAATCACCCCTCCACTTT
>NA|TRBV6-6|TRBD1|TRBJ2-7
CAGSYASGTGVSEQYF
TGTGCCGGCAGTTACGCCTCCGGGACAGGGGTTAGCGAGCAGTACTTC
>NA|TRBV29-1|NA|TRBJ1-4
CSVYSEEKLFF
TGCAGCGTGTATTCGGAGGAAAAACTGTTTTTT
>NA|TRBV9|NA|TRBJ1-2
CASSGDYGYTF
TGTGCCAGTTCCGGGGACTATGGCTACACCTTC
>NA|TRBV2|NA|TRBJ1-1
CASRPQDIPNTEAFF
TGTGCCAGCAGGCCCCAGGACATCCCGAACACTGAAGCTTTCTTT
>NA|TRBV5-1|NA|TRBJ2-1
CASSFGALTYNEQFF
TGCGCCAGCAGCTTTGGAGCGTTAACCTACAATGAGCAGTTCTTC
>NA|TRBV6-1|TRBD1|TRBJ1-2
CASTQGQGASYGYTF
TGTGCCAGCACCCAAGGACAGGGGGCCTCCTATGGCTACACCTTC
>NA|TRBV27|TRBD1|TRBJ2-1
CASSLGTGGFNEQFF
TGTGCCAGCAGTTTGGGGACAGGGGGCTTCAATGAGCAGTTCTTC
>NA|TRBV6-6|NA|TRBJ2-3
CASSYSTFPDTQYF
TGTGCCAGCAGTTATTCGACTTTTCCGGATACGCAGTATTTT
>NA|TRBV6-1|NA|TRBJ2-1
CASSEPYNEQFF
TGTGCCAGCAGTGAACCATACAATGAGCAGTTCTTC
>once|TRBV19|TRBD1|TRBJ1-2
CASASGMGQGAYGYTF
TGTGCCAGTGCCTCAGGGATGGGACAGGGGGCCTATGGCTACACCTTC
>NA|TRBV11-2|TRBD2|TRBJ2-7
CASSLDQNSGTYEQYF
TGTGCCAGCAGCTTAGATCAGAATAGCGGGACCTACGAGCAGTACTTC
>NA|TRBV5-1|NA|TRBJ1-5
CASSLVQGGSSNQPQHF
TGCGCCAGCAGCTTGGTACAGGGTGGAAGTAGCAATCAGCCCCAGCATTTT
>NA|TRBV19|TRBD1|TRBJ1-3
CASSTTRQGSGNTIYF
TGTGCCAGTAGTACCACCCGACAGGGCTCTGGAAACACCATATATTTT
>NA|TRBV4-3|NA|TRBJ1-3
CASSQDPPQGPRNTIYF
TGCGCCAGCAGCCAAGACCCCCCCCAGGGGCCTAGAAACACCATATATTTT
>NA|TRBV4-1|TRBD1|TRBJ2-4
CASSQDPGQGANIQYF
TGCGCCAGCAGCCAAGATCCAGGCCAGGGGGCGAACATTCAGTACTTC
>NA|TRBV5-1|TRBD1|TRBJ1-2
CASSFLRQGAWGYTF
TGCGCCAGCAGCTTCTTGAGACAGGGGGCGTGGGGCTACACCTTC
>NA|TRBV19|NA|TRBJ1-2
CASSIPPGSGNYGYTF
TGTGCCAGTAGTATTCCCCCAGGGTCGGGCAACTATGGCTACACCTTC
>NA|TRBV7-2|NA|TRBJ1-6
CASSLVAGIGSPLHF
TGTGCCAGCAGCTTAGTTGCAGGAATTGGTTCACCCCTCCACTTT
>NA|TRBV25-1|TRBD1|TRBJ1-1
CASSGNRGRNTEAFF
TGTGCCAGCAGTGGGAACAGGGGACGGAACACTGAAGCTTTCTTT
>NA|TRBV6-1|NA|TRBJ2-1
CASSGLGSGGKPYNEQFF
TGTGCCAGCAGTGGCCTTGGAAGTGGCGGCAAACCCTACAATGAGCAGTTCTTC
>NA|TRBV29-1|TRBD1|TRBJ2-1
CSVDRGGGQFF
TGCAGCGTCGACAGGGGGGGCGGGCAGTTCTTC
>few|TRBV4-3|NA|TRBJ2-1
CASSQEASSYEQFF
TGCGCCAGCAGCCAAGAAGCTAGCAGCTATGAGCAGTTCTTC
>NA|TRBV18|NA|TRBJ2-5
CASSPRRGETQYF
TGTGCCAGCTCACCCCGAAGGGGAGAGACCCAGTACTTC
>few|TRBV15|NA|TRBJ2-3
CATSRGGPSGDTQYF
TGTGCCACCAGCAGAGGCGGCCCTTCCGGAGATACGCAGTATTTT
>once|TRBV6-5|NA|TRBJ1-5
CASSYSRPGLNQPQHF
TGTGCCAGCAGTTACAGCAGACCAGGACTCAATCAGCCCCAGCATTTT
>NA|TRBV15|NA|TRBJ1-2
CATSRDFNYGYTF
TGTGCCACCAGCAGAGACTTTAACTATGGCTACACCTTC
>NA|TRBV7-2|TRBD1|TRBJ2-7
CASSRDRGPYEQYF
TGTGCCAGCAGCCGGGACAGGGGCCCCTACGAGCAGTACTTC
>NA|TRBV7-2|NA|TRBJ1-2
CASSLAPRGLAYGYTF
TGTGCCAGCAGCTTAGCCCCCCGTGGGTTAGCCTATGGCTACACCTTC
>NA|TRBV10-3|NA|TRBJ2-6
CAISVGASGANVLTF
TGTGCCATCAGTGTCGGAGCCTCTGGGGCCAACGTCCTGACTTTC
>NA|TRBV2|NA|TRBJ2-2
CASSERQAQNGELFF
TGTGCCAGCAGTGAGCGACAGGCACAGAACGGGGAGCTGTTTTTT
>NA|TRBV15|TRBD1|TRBJ2-7
CATSREDRGRYEQYF
TGTGCCACCAGCAGAGAGGACAGGGGGCGCTACGAGCAGTACTTC
>NA|TRBV5-5|NA|TRBJ1-2
CASSLGGGLLNYGYTF
TGTGCCAGCAGCTTGGGGGGGGGACTCCTTAACTATGGCTACACCTTC
>NA|TRBV10-1|TRBD1|TRBJ1-5
CASSSHRGWGSNQPQHF
TGCGCCAGCAGTTCCCACAGGGGGTGGGGAAGCAATCAGCCCCAGCATTTT
>NA|TRBV12-5|TRBD2|TRBJ2-7
CASGTSGSSYEQYF
TGTGCTAGTGGTACCAGCGGGAGCTCCTACGAGCAGTACTTC
>NA|TRBV5-5|NA|TRBJ2-2
CASSLDVARTNTGELFF
TGTGCCAGCAGCTTGGATGTGGCCAGGACGAACACCGGGGAGCTGTTTTTT
>NA|TRBV6-5|NA|TRBJ1-1
CASSEKNEAFF
TGTGCCAGCAGTGAGAAGAATGAAGCTTTCTTT